This entry lists 11 T cell receptor beta chains sequenced from one sample in a study of human T cells and chemical hapten exposure. TCRdb re-analysed the RACE reads in MiXCR, keeping a single row per CDR3 protein. The sample has some 400,000 distinct CDR3 sequences; 5% to 6.5% are singletons. The time point is: pre-sensitization, week 0. Documented treatment: therapeutic diphenylcyclopropenone sensitization with weekly scalp DPC. Sequencing used whole blood, obtained in connection with sensitization to the hapten diphenylcyclopropenone (DPC). These receptors all come from a woman aged 45-65 years with alopecia areata. Some clones in this sample may be carry-over from other donors' samples.

This clonotype has ten or more counts. The rearrangement joins TRBV2 to TRBJ2-6; no definite D call. The CDR3 has 15 residues. V shed 6 bases and J shed 0 bases, with 9 bases lying between them. The V gene's germline CDR1 is SNHLY and CDR2 FYNNEI. CDR3 nucleotide sequence: TGTGCCAGCAGGACCGGCCGCTCTGGGGCCAACGTCCTGACTTTC. This encodes CASRTGRSGANVLTF.

This clonotype was counted only a few times. The chain employs TRBV20-1 and TRBJ2-3; 7 nucleotides align to TRBD2. V lost 1 base and J lost 2; bases outside the gene matches: 9. This CDR3 has 16 amino acids. From germline, CDR1 is DFQATT and CDR2 SNEGSKA (reference sequence). The CDR3 nucleotides are TGCAGTGCTAGAGTGCCACAGCGGGGCCTCACAGATACGCAGTATTTT. This encodes CSARVPQRGLTDTQYF.

The chain joins TRBV7-2 to TRBJ1-5, with 12 nucleotides matching TRBD1. CDR1 SGHTA and CDR2 FQGNSA come from the germline V gene. Trimming cost V 1 base and J 4 bases; bases outside gene matches: 5. CDR3 size: 17 residues. The CDR3 protein is CASSLEGQGALNQPQHF. DNA of the CDR3: TGTGCCAGCAGCTTAGAGGGACAGGGGGCCTTAAATCAGCCCCAGCATTTT.

This clonotype was detected ten times or more. This chain's CDR3 is CASSQVLAGSGDTAEQYF. The CDR3 DNA reads as TGCGCCAGCAGCCAAGTTTTGGCGGGTAGCGGGGACACGGCCGAGCAGTACTTC. The V call is TRBV4-3, the J call TRBJ2-7, with TRBD2 matching over 8 bases. V shed 1 base and J 6 bases; nucleotides not matched to a gene: 17. Germline values: CDR1 LGHNA, CDR2 YSLEER. The CDR3 covers 18 residues.

This rearrangement joins TRBV2 to TRBJ2-5; the D gene is possibly TRBD1 (6 bases). This CDR3 has 13 amino acids. Trimming cost V 4 bases and J 2 bases, with 8 bases left between them. Germline V CDR1 and CDR2: SNHLY, FYNNEI. CDR3 in DNA: TGTGCCAGCAGTGCCGACAGGCAAGAGACCCAGTACTTC. Protein product: CASSADRQETQYF.

V is TRBV7-2 and J is TRBJ2-7; D may be TRBD1 or TRBD2 (5 bases each). Per the germline V gene, CDR1 is SGHTA and CDR2 is FQGNSA. This CDR3 contains 11 residues. V was cut by 11 bases and J by 7 bases, with 15 bases left in between. CDR3 DNA: TGTGCCGAGGGACCGCCCAGGGAGCAGTACTTC. Protein sequence: CAEGPPREQYF.

The chain couples TRBV7-9 to TRBJ1-4; 9 nucleotides line up with TRBD1. The CDR3 consists of 15 residues. CDR1 and CDR2 from the germline V gene are SEHNR and FQNEAQ (reference sequence). The trim removed 5 bases at V and 7 bases at J, leaving 8 bases unmatched. CDR3 DNA: TGTGCCAGCAGCCCTCCGGGACAGGGTAGTGAAAAACTGTTTTTT. Translating gives CASSPPGQGSEKLFF.

This clonotype came up many times. V is TRBV27 and J is TRBJ1-2, with 7 bases identical to TRBD1. The ends lost 3 bases at V and 2 bases at J; junction bases unmatched: 3. From germline, CDR1 is MNHEY and CDR2 SMNVEV (reference sequence). This CDR3 has 14 amino acids. CDR3 loop: CASSLGQRNYGYTF. CDR3 sequence (DNA): TGTGCCAGCAGTTTGGGACAGCGCAACTATGGCTACACCTTC.

This rearrangement joins TRBV18 to TRBJ1-2; D gene unclear. Germline values: CDR1 KGHSH, CDR2 LQKENI. V was pared by 0 bases and J by 4 bases, with 12 bases between. CDR3 length: 15 amino acids. The CDR3 region has the DNA TGTGCCAGCTCACCACCGGCTCTAGGCGGCTATGGCTACACCTTC. Translation: CASSPPALGGYGYTF.

This clonotype was found many times. This chain joins TRBV5-1 and TRBJ1-5; tentatively, D is TRBD1 (5 bases). CDR1 SGHRS and CDR2 YFSETQ come from the germline V gene. The CDR3 is 13 residues long. Trimming cost V 7 bases and J 2 bases, with 10 bases left between them. CDR3: CASARDGNQPQHF. CDR3 coding DNA: TGCGCCAGCGCGCGGGACGGCAATCAGCCCCAGCATTTT.

This clonotype was found many times. The CDR3 DNA follows: TGTGCCACCAGCAGAAGAGGGATTGGAGATACGCAGTATTTT. Translation gives CATSRRGIGDTQYF. The chain links TRBV15 to TRBJ2-3, with D perhaps TRBD2 (5 bases). This CDR3 is 14 amino acids long. Germline CDR1 is LNHNV and CDR2 is YYDKDF (reference sequence). V dropped 2 bases and J dropped 5 bases, with 11 bases sitting between them.